This TCR beta chain derives from a study of naive and memory T cell subsets. A UMI-containing oligonucleotide was joined by 3' ligation to the TCR cDNA template. Whole blood, 2.5 ml, came from adult healthy volunteers. Input was roughly 1 to 1000 ng of DNase-treated total RNA without cell sorting. Four PCR rounds used nested alpha and beta constant region primers plus the SP2 primer. TCRdb itself ran the 5' RACE reads through MiXCR, one entry per CDR3 protein. Of some 60,000 distinct CDR3 sequences in the sample, 6.5% to 9% were seen once. Germline CDR1 is SGDLS and CDR2 is YYNGEE. CDR3 length: 17 residues. Trimming cost V 4 bases and J 8 bases; bases outside gene matches: 16. This clonotype appeared a few times.

The sequence derives from a female donor in good health. The chain has TRBV9 and TRBJ2-1, with 9 bases matching TRBD1. The CDR3 DNA reads TGTGCCAGCAGCTTCAGGACCGGGACAGGGACTGGCGATGAGCAGTTCTTC. It encodes CASSFRTGTGTGDEQFF.